This T cell receptor (beta chain) was retrieved from a study of Graves' ophthalmopathy and Graves' hyperthyroidism. Study observations and caveats: The authors also found most expanded thyroid clonotypes above 0.001 frequency in blood.

Clinical symptoms and serum thyroxine were used for diagnosis; TRAb, thyroid ultrasound and orbital computed tomography were also relied on. The sequenced template was RNA, covering the TCR beta CDR3 region. HTBI primers primed a first-round RT-PCR, and a second-round multiplex PCR followed. TCRdb passed the multiplex PCR reads through MiXCR, listing each CDR3 protein once. Of a few hundred thousand distinct CDR3 sequences in the sample, less than 45% were seen once. About this clonotype: The target antigen is unknown.

Sequencing was done on a sample of peripheral blood or thyroid tissue (not recorded which). This clonotype originated in an adult man with Graves' hyperthyroidism.

CDR3 coding DNA: TGTGCCAGCACAAACGGAGGTCCTCAGCCCCAGCATTTT. It is translated as CASTNGGPQPQHF. This chain uses TRBV28 with TRBJ1-5; no clear D gene. CDR1 and CDR2 from the germline V gene are MDHEN and SYDVKM. The CDR3 runs to 13 residues. V shed 7 bases and J shed 6 bases, with 13 bases lying between them.